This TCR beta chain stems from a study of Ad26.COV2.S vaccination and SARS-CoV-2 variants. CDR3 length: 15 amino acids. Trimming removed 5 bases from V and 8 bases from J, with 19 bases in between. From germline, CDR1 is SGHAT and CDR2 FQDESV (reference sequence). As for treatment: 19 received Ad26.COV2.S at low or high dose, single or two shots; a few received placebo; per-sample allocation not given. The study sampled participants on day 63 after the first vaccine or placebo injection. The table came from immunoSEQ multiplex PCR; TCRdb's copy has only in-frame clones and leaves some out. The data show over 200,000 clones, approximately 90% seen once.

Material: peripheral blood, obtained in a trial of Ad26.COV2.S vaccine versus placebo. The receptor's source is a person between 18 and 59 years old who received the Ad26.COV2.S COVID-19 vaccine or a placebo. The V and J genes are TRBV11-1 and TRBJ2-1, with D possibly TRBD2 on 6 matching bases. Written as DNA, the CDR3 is TGTGCCAGCAGCACAGAATTGACTAGTACCCATGAGCAGTTCTTC. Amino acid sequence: CASSTELTSTHEQFF.